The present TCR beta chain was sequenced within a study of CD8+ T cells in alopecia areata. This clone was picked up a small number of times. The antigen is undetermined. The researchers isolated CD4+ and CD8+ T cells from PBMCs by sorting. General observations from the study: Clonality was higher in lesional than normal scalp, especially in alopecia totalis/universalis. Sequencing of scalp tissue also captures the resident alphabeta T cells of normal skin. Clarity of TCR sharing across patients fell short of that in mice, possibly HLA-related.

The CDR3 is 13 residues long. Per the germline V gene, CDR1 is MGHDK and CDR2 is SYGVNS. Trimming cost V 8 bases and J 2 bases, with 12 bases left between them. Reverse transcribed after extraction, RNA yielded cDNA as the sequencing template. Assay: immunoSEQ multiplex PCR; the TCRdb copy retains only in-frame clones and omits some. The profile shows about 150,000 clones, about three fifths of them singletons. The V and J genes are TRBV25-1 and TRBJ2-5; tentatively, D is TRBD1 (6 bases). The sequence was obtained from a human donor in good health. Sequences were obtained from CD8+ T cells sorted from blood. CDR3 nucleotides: TGTGCCAGCCAATCTGGACAGCAAGAGACCCAGTACTTC. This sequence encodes CASQSGQQETQYF.